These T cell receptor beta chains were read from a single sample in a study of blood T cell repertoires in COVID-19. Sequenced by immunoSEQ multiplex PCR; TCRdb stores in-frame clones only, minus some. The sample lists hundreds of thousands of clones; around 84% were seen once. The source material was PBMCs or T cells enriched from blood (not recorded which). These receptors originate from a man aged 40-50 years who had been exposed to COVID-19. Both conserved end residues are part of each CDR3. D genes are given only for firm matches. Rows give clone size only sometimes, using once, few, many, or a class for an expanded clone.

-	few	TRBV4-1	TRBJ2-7	TGCGCCAGCAGCCATCGGACAGGGAGGGTTAGGGACTACGAGCAGTACTTC	CASSHRTGRVRDYEQYF
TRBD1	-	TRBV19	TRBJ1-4	TGTGCCAGTAGTACTCGGGACAGAGAAAAACTGTTTTTT	CASSTRDREKLFF
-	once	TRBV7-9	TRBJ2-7	TGTGCCAGCAGCCCTACAGACGACGAGCAGTACTTC	CASSPTDDEQYF
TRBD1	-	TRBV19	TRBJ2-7	TGTGCCAGTAGTACCTCTACCGGGACAGTATTGACATACGAGCAGTACTTC	CASSTSTGTVLTYEQYF
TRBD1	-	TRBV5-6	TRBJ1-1	TGTGCCAGCAGCTTTCAGGGGGCAGGCACTGAAGCTTTCTTT	CASSFQGAGTEAFF
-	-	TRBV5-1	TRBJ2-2	TGCGCCAGCAGCTCCTCCCGCAGGTCCGGGGGACACACCGGGGAGCTGTTTTTT	CASSSSRRSGGHTGELFF
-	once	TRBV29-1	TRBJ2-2	TGCAGCGTCGAGTTATACGGGACTCCTTCCGCCACCGGGGAGCTGTTTTTT	CSVELYGTPSATGELFF
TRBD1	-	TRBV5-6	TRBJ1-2	TGTGCCAGCAGGAGTTTGTCTCAGAGACAGGGCAATAACTATGGCTACACCTTC	CASRSLSQRQGNNYGYTF
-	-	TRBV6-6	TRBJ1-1	TGTGCCAGCAGTTATTTGGGAGTGGGCGCGAACAGACAAGCTTTCTTT	CASSYLGVGANRQAFF
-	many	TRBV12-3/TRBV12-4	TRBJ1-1	TGTGCCAGCAGTCGGGAGGGCACTGAAGCTTTCTTT	CASSREGTEAFF
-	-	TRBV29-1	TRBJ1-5	TGCAGCGTTGGAGAGGGACTGCTGGGCAATCAGCCCCAGCATTTT	CSVGEGLLGNQPQHF
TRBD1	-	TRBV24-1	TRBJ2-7	TGTGCCACCAGTGATTGTACAGGGGGTTCCTACGAGCAGTACTTC	CATSDCTGGSYEQYF
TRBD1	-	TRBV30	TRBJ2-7	TGTGCCTGGAGTGTACAGGGGTACGAGCAGTACTTC	CAWSVQGYEQYF
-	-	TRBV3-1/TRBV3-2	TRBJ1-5	TGTGCCAGCAGTAGATCTTCCGAGGGTGGCAATCAGCCCCAGCATTTT	CASSRSSEGGNQPQHF
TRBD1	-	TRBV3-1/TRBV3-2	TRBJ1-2	TGTGCCAGCAGCCAATCCGGCCGGACAGGGGGCACTGGCTACACCTTC	CASSQSGRTGGTGYTF
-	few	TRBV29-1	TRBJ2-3	TGCAGCGTTAGGGACATATTCACAGATACGCAGTATTTT	CSVRDIFTDTQYF
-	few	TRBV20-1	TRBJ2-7	TGCAGTGCCCACCACAGGTACGAGCAGTACTTC	CSAHHRYEQYF
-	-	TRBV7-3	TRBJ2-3	TGTGCCAGCAGCTTAGTGGGACTTAGCACAGATACGCAGTATTTT	CASSLVGLSTDTQYF
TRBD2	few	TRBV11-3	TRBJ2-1	TGTGCCAGCAGCTTAGGGACTAGCTCGCAGTTCTTC	CASSLGTSSQFF
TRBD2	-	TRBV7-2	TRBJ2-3	TGTGCCAGCAGCCCCCCGGGAGGCGGGAGGCTGGGTACGCAGTATTTT	CASSPPGGGRLGTQYF
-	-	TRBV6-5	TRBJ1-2	TGTGCCAGCAGTCCCTCCAGTGGCGGCGAATTTGGCACCTTC	CASSPSSGGEFGTF
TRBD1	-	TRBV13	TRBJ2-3	TGTGCCAGCAGCCATGGGACAGGGGGCCTTACAGATACGCAGTATTTT	CASSHGTGGLTDTQYF
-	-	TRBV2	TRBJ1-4	TGTGCCAGTGCGGGTTCAGTCGCAACTAATGAAAAACTGTTTTTT	CASAGSVATNEKLFF
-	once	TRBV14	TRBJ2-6	TGTGCCAGCAGCCAACCCGCTGGGGCCAACGTCCTGACTTTC	CASSQPAGANVLTF
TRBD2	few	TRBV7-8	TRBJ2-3	TGTGCCAGCCAATCCACTAGCGGAAGCACAGATACGCAGTATTTT	CASQSTSGSTDTQYF
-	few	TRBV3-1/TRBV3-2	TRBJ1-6	TGTGCCAGCAGCCAAGAAAGACACTCCCTCCACTTT	CASSQERHSLHF
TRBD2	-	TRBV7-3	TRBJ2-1	TGTGCCAGCAGCTCGGGACTAGCGGGGTACAATGAGCAGTTCTTC	CASSSGLAGYNEQFF
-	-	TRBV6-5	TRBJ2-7	TGTGCCAGCACTAGACTCGGGGCAGGGGTGGACGAGCAGTACTTC	CASTRLGAGVDEQYF
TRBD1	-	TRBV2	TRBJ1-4	TGTGCCAGCAGTGACCAGGGACAGACGAATGAAAAACTGTTTTTT	CASSDQGQTNEKLFF
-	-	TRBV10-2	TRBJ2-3	TGCGCCAGCAGTGACTCTAGACCCACAGATACGCAGTATTTT	CASSDSRPTDTQYF
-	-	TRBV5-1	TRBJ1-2	TGCGCCAGCAGCCTTACCTCGGGACATAGGGACTACACCTTC	CASSLTSGHRDYTF
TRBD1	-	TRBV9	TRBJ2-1	TGTGCCAGCAGCGCACGACAGGGTTTGGGTGAGCAGTTCTTC	CASSARQGLGEQFF
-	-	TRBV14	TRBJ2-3	TGTGCCAGCAGCCTTCGGATAGCGGGCACAGATACGCAGTATTTT	CASSLRIAGTDTQYF
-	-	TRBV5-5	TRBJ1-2	TGTGCCAGCAGCATGGGGGGAGCCCTGGATGGCTACACCTTC	CASSMGGALDGYTF
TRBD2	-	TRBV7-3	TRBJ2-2	TGTGCCAGCAGCTCCGGGGGAGGGGACACCGGGGAGCTGTTTTTT	CASSSGGGDTGELFF
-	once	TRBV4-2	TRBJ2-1	TGTGCCAGCAGCCAAGAAAGCGCGAGCTCCTACAATGAGCAGTTCTTC	CASSQESASSYNEQFF
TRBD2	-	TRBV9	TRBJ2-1	TGTGCCAGCAGCGTAGGGGGACTAGCGAGTTACAATGAGCAGTTCTTC	CASSVGGLASYNEQFF
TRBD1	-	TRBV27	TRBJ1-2	TGTGCCAGCAGTTCCCTCCCGACAGGGGCTAACTATGGCTACACCTTC	CASSSLPTGANYGYTF
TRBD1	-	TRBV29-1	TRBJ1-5	TGCAGCGCCTCGGACAGGGGGTATGGTCAGCCCCAGCATTTT	CSASDRGYGQPQHF
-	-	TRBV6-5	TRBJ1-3	TGTGCCAGCAGAACCCGAGCCACTGGAAACACCATATATTTT	CASRTRATGNTIYF
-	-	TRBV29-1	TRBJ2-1	-	CSVGPGGEQFF
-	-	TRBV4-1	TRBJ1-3	TGCGCCAGCAGCCAAGGGGAGGGGTTGGGGAACACCATATATTTT	CASSQGEGLGNTIYF
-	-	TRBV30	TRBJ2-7	TGTGCCTGGAGCGCCGCGGGAATCGAGCAGTACTTC	CAWSAAGIEQYF
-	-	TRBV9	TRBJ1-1	TGTGCCAGCAGCGGATTTCTTGGGAGCACTGAAGCTTTCTTT	CASSGFLGSTEAFF
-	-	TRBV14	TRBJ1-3	TGTGCCAGCAGCCAAGCTGTAAACACCATATATTTT	CASSQAVNTIYF
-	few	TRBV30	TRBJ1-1	TGTGCCTGGAGCCCCCAGGGTCCGAGGGCTTTCTTT	CAWSPQGPRAFF
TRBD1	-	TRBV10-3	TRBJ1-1	TGTGCCATCAGTGAGTCGGGACAGGCTGGGACTGAAGCTTTCTTT	CAISESGQAGTEAFF
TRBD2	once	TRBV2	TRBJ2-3	TGTGCCAGGGGAGATAGCGGGACAGATACGCAGTATTTT	CARGDSGTDTQYF